These 8 T cell receptor beta chains were all obtained from the same sample, sequenced in a study of blood T cell repertoires in COVID-19. Method: immunoSEQ multiplex PCR; TCRdb's copy keeps in-frame clones and lacks some. The sample lists about 130,000 clones, roughly three quarters occurring once. The sequencing input was peripheral blood. Source of these receptors: a man older than 75 with acute or convalescent COVID-19.

The CDR3 here is CASSPGGNQETQYF. DNA of the CDR3: TGTGCCAGCTCACCGGGGGGGAACCAAGAGACCCAGTACTTC. The V call is TRBV18, the J call TRBJ2-5; 7 nucleotides agree with TRBD2. The V and J ends lost 3 bases and 0 bases, in that order; junction bases with no gene match: 1. Looked up from germline, CDR1 is KGHSH and CDR2 is LQKENI. CDR3 length equals 14 residues.

V gene TRBV12-3 or TRBV12-4 combines with J gene TRBJ1-2; perhaps TRBD1 as D (5 bases). CDR3 length: 12 residues. Trimming removed 6 bases at V and 7 bases at J, with 12 bases between. This chain's CDR3 is CASSWGGGGYTF. In DNA form, the CDR3 reads TGTGCCAGCAGCTGGGGCGGTGGTGGCTACACCTTC.

In its sample, this clone was seen once. The chain recombines TRBV2 with TRBJ1-5; D is undetermined. The germline V gene encodes CDR1 SNHLY and CDR2 FYNNEI. The V and J ends lost 8 bases and 0 bases respectively, with 8 bases between them. The CDR3 is 13 residues long. CDR3 in amino acids: CASAGDSNQPQHF. The CDR3 region has the DNA TGTGCCAGCGCCGGAGATAGCAATCAGCCCCAGCATTTT.

The rearrangement uses TRBV18 and TRBJ2-1; 8 bases are shared with TRBD1. The length of the CDR3 is 15 residues. The trim removed 5 bases at V and 3 bases at J, leaving 6 bases unmatched. Germline values: CDR1 KGHSH, CDR2 LQKENI. CDR3 protein: CASSRDRSNYNEQFF. The CDR3 DNA follows: TGTGCCAGCTCAAGGGACAGGTCAAACTACAATGAGCAGTTCTTC.

In its sample, this clone was seen once. This chain connects TRBV5-1 to TRBJ1-4, with D maybe TRBD1 (6 bases). The CDR3 loop spans 15 amino acids. The germline gives CDR1 SGHRS, CDR2 YFSETQ. V shed 0 bases and J shed 14 bases, with 20 bases lying between them. This CDR3 reads CASSLVGAGRRSLFF. CDR3 nucleotides: TGCGCCAGCAGCTTGGTGGGGGCAGGCCGGCGTTCGCTGTTTTTT.

This clone appeared a few times. The chain joins TRBV3-1 (or the pseudogene TRBV3-2) to TRBJ2-2; 9 nucleotides line up with TRBD2. CDR3 length: 17 residues. Per the germline V gene, CDR1 is LGHDT and CDR2 is YNNKEL (reference sequence). V shed 4 bases, J shed 4 bases, and the junction held 10 bases outside the gene matches. CDR3 amino acids: CASSPSGGGAFTGELFF. The CDR3 coding sequence is TGTGCCAGCAGCCCCTCGGGCGGGGGGGCATTCACCGGGGAGCTGTTTTTT.

The chain carries TRBV30 and TRBJ2-7; TRBD1 agrees at 10 bases. With V trimmed by 4 bases and J by 7 bases, 13 bases remained unmatched. The CDR3 is made up of 15 amino acids. Germline CDR1 GTSNPN, CDR2 SVGIG (reference sequence). CDR3 loop: CAWTRTGGSRGEQYF. The CDR3 bases are TGTGCCTGGACCAGGACAGGGGGAAGCCGCGGGGAGCAGTACTTC.

This clone has just one count. The V and J genes are TRBV9 and TRBJ2-3; 10 positions match TRBD2. Per germline, CDR1 SGDLS and CDR2 YYNGEE. The CDR3 consists of 13 residues. V lost 6 bases to trimming and J lost 4 bases; unmatched junction nucleotides: 2. The CDR3 reads CASNGLAADTQYF. CDR3 in DNA: TGTGCCAGCAACGGACTAGCGGCAGATACGCAGTATTTT.